The sequence of this T cell receptor beta chain was determined in a study of blood T cell repertoires in COVID-19. About the research overall: COVID-19 samples, acute and convalescent, were from the United States, Italy and Spain.

Sequenced by immunoSEQ multiplex PCR; TCRdb stores in-frame clones only, minus some. The sample shows 350,000 to 550,000 clones, 70% to 90% of them seen only once. Clinical histories supplied by participants themselves formed the basis of cohort assignment. A single count supports this clone. This sequence originates from a woman between 18 and 30 years old with acute COVID-19. Sequenced: PBMCs or T cells enriched from blood (not recorded which).

In nucleotides, the CDR3 is TGCAGCGTAAAAAGCGGGAGGTTGGATTACGAGCAGTACTTC. This gives the protein CSVKSGRLDYEQYF. This rearrangement joins TRBV29-1 to TRBJ2-7; 9 bases match TRBD2. Germline values: CDR1 SQVTM, CDR2 ANQGSEA. V trimming: 6 bases; J trimming: 4 bases; junction bases outside the gene matches: 10. This CDR3 comprises 14 residues.